These 29 T cell receptor beta chains originate from one sample sequenced in a study of CD4+ T cells in melanoma (dated 2022 in TCRdb). Library method: the immunoSEQ multiplex PCR assay. The table was pulled from immuneACCESS by TCRdb, which kept in-frame rearrangements only. Such tables lose some clones; where checked, under half of the loss comes from unresolved V genes, and the rest has no known cause. Across this sample there are about 11,000 clones, with approximately 70% seen only once. 9% to 15% of the sample rests with the top ten. The sample comprised cells from a culture (not recorded whether cultured in vitro). All receptors come from a human donor with melanoma.

This clone was counted only a few times. The genes are TRBV13 and TRBJ1-3; D not resolved. The CDR3 is 15 amino acids. V was clipped by 3 bases and J by 4 bases, with 13 bases between them. Germline V lookup: CDR1 PRHDT, CDR2 FYEKMQ (reference sequence). The CDR3 loop reads CASSFHEAAGNTIYF. The CDR3, as DNA: TGTGCCAGCAGCTTCCACGAGGCCGCGGGAAACACCATATATTTT. Combining the CDR3 with reference TRBV13 and TRBJ1-3 gives the whole variable domain AAGVIQSPRHLIKEKRETATLKCYPIPRHDTVYWYQQGPGQDPQFLISFYEKMQSDKGSIPDRFSAQQFSDYHSELNMSSLELGDSALYFCASSFHEAAGNTIYFGEGSWLTVV.

This clone was seen only a few times. This sequence joins TRBV5-1 and TRBJ1-3; D is uncertain. Germline V gene lookup returns CDR1 SGHRS and CDR2 YFSETQ. The V gene lost 0 bases and the J gene lost 3 bases, with 4 bases spanning the gap. This CDR3 has 13 amino acids. This chain's CDR3 is CASSLGYGNTIYF. The CDR3 DNA follows: TGCGCCAGCAGCTTGGGGTATGGAAACACCATATATTTT.

The CDR3 DNA reads TGTGCCAGCAGTGTACGACTGGGGGGCACTGAAGCTTTCTTT. This sequence encodes CASSVRLGGTEAFF. The gene calls are TRBV27 and TRBJ1-1, with D perhaps TRBD1 (5 bases). Germline loops: CDR1 MNHEY, CDR2 SMNVEV (reference sequence). CDR3 length equals 14 residues. Trimming removed 5 bases from V and 4 bases from J, with 14 bases in between.

This clone was picked up one time. The chain links TRBV7-2 to TRBJ2-2; either TRBD1 or TRBD2 may supply D (5 bases each). Per the germline V gene, CDR1 is SGHTA and CDR2 is FQGNSA. With 4 bases removed from V and 4 bases from J, the gap between germline ends came to 16 bases. The CDR3 has 16 amino acids. The CDR3 loop is CASSSQGYAGTGELFF. The CDR3 bases are TGTGCCAGCAGCTCCCAGGGATATGCGGGCACCGGGGAGCTGTTTTTT.

This clone was found a few times. This chain joins TRBV6-1 and TRBJ1-2; D unclear. CDR1 and CDR2 (germline): MNHNS, SASEGT. The CDR3 consists of 15 residues. The V gene lost 1 base and the J gene lost 7 bases, with 16 bases spanning the gap. The CDR3 sequence is CASSEGPGRISGYTF. CDR3 coding DNA: TGTGCCAGCAGTGAAGGTCCCGGCAGGATAAGTGGCTACACCTTC.

Regarding this clone: The junction departs from germline at one end; a sequencing error may be responsible. The chain employs TRBV20-1 and TRBJ1-2; no clear D gene. The CDR3 loop spans 11 amino acids. Germline assignment: CDR1 DFQATT and CDR2 SNEGSKA (reference sequence). Written as DNA, the CDR3 is TGCAGTGCTATCGCGGGAAGTTTCTCATACTTC. This sequence encodes CSAIAGSFSYF.

This clone was detected a few times. The chain joins TRBV11-2 to TRBJ1-2; TRBD1 agrees at 10 bases. The V gene end was trimmed by 2 bases and the J gene end by 10 bases; junction bases not matched to a gene: 7. The germline gives CDR1 SGHAT, CDR2 FQNNGV. The CDR3 contains 14 residues. The DNA for the CDR3 is TGTGCCAGCAGCTTATCGGGACAGGGGTCGGTCTACACCTTC. Translated: CASSLSGQGSVYTF. The whole variable domain, filled in from reference TRBV11-2 and TRBJ1-2, reads EAGVAQSPRYKIIEKRQSVAFWCNPISGHATLYWYQQILGQGPKLLIQFQNNGVVDDSQLPKDRFSAERLKGVDSTLKIQPAKLEDSAVYLCASSLSGQGSVYTFGSGTRLTVV.

The J gene is TRBJ2-2, the V gene TRBV5-1; no reliable D call. Trimming shortened V by 5 bases and J by 0 bases, and 5 bases separated the two germline ends. The length of the CDR3 is 13 residues. Per germline, CDR1 SGHRS and CDR2 YFSETQ. As DNA, the CDR3 is TGCGCCAGCAGTCAGGCGAACACCGGGGAGCTGTTTTTT. This codes for CASSQANTGELFF. Based on the CDR3 plus reference TRBV5-1 and TRBJ2-2, the full variable domain is KAGVTQTPRYLIKTRGQQVTLSCSPISGHRSVSWYQQTPGQGLQFLFEYFSETQRNKGNFPGRFSGRQFSNSRSEMNVSTLELGDSALYLCASSQANTGELFFGEGSRLTVL.

J is TRBJ1-5 and V is TRBV19; no reliable D call. V lost 5 bases and J lost 0, with 14 bases in between. Per the germline V gene, CDR1 is LNHDA and CDR2 is SQIVND (reference sequence). The CDR3 has 16 residues. As DNA, the CDR3 is TGTGCCAGTAGTCCGTTGGACCTCAATAGCAATCAGCCCCAGCATTTT. This translates into CASSPLDLNSNQPQHF.

This clone appeared a single time. This sequence joins TRBV19 and TRBJ2-3; 8 nucleotides line up with TRBD2. The J segment lost 1 base and the V segment lost 0 bases, leaving 3 bases of the junction unmatched. Germline V gene lookup returns CDR1 LNHDA and CDR2 SQIVND (reference sequence). CDR3 size: 16 residues. The CDR3 nucleotides are TGTGCCAGTAGTATAGAGGGGCGGGGGGGCACAGATACGCAGTATTTT. Amino acids: CASSIEGRGGTDTQYF.

This chain joins TRBV5-1 and TRBJ2-3; 9 nucleotides align to TRBD1. Unmatched junction bases numbered 2, after V lost 0 bases and J lost 6 bases. The CDR3 sequence is 14 residues long. In germline, CDR1 is SGHRS, CDR2 YFSETQ. In nucleotides, the CDR3 is TGCGCCAGCAGCTTGGCCGGGACAGGGGATACGCAGTATTTT. It yields the protein CASSLAGTGDTQYF.

The chain carries TRBV7-2 and TRBJ1-5; unclear D gene. V gave up 0 bases and J gave up 7 bases, with 4 bases separating them. The germline V gene has CDR1 SGHTA and CDR2 FQGNSA. The CDR3 extends over 12 amino acids. The CDR3 protein is CASSLAGQPQHF. The CDR3 nucleotides read TGTGCCAGCAGCTTAGCAGGACAGCCCCAGCATTTT.

The chain links TRBV7-3 to TRBJ2-5, with a tentative D call TRBD1 (6 bases). Germline CDR1 is SGHTA and CDR2 is FQGTGA. The length of the CDR3 is 13 residues. The ends were cut back, 4 bases at V and 5 bases at J, with 11 bases in the middle. The CDR3 DNA is TGTGCCAGCAGCTCGTTTAGGGGGGAGACCCAGTACTTC. This codes for CASSSFRGETQYF.

This clone was seen a single time. Because it lacks the conserved phenylalanine or tryptophan at the end, this CDR3 is likely a read error. V and J are TRBV9 and TRBJ1-6; no firm D call. Germline lookup yields CDR1 SGDLS and CDR2 YYNGEE. V shed 1 base and J shed 7 bases, with 15 bases lying between them. CDR3 size: 16 residues. The CDR3 sequence: CASSVSGIGPNSPLHL. The CDR3 DNA sequence: TGTGCCAGCAGCGTATCAGGTATCGGGCCGAATTCACCCCTCCACCTT.

V usage is TRBV6-4 and J usage is TRBJ2-7; 10 positions agree with TRBD2. The V gene's germline CDR1 is MRHNA and CDR2 SNTAGT. Trimming took 5 bases from V and 0 from J; bases not matched to a gene: 1. This CDR3 region has 14 residues. The chain's CDR3 is CASSRTSGSYEQYF. The CDR3, as DNA: TGTGCCAGCAGTAGGACTAGCGGCTCCTACGAGCAGTACTTC.

The chain links TRBV4-1 to TRBJ2-6; TRBD2 matches 10 bases. V gave up 3 bases and J gave up 4 bases; unmatched junction bases: 18. Per germline, CDR1 MGHRA and CDR2 YSYEKL. This CDR3 has 21 amino acids. CDR3 loop: CASSQWPSGEAGGRGANVLTF. The CDR3 bases are TGCGCCAGCAGCCAGTGGCCCTCGGGGGAAGCGGGGGGGCGAGGGGCCAACGTCCTGACTTTC.

The rearrangement uses TRBV11-2 and TRBJ2-1, with D uncertain. Trimming pared 6 bases from V and 9 bases from J, leaving 12 bases between. The CDR3 covers 12 residues. CDR1 SGHAT and CDR2 FQNNGV come from the germline V gene. CDR3 loop: CASRLRPGEQFF. The CDR3 region has the DNA TGTGCCAGCAGGCTTCGCCCGGGTGAGCAGTTCTTC. Using reference TRBV11-2 and TRBJ2-1 for the parts outside the CDR3, the full variable domain is EAGVAQSPRYKIIEKRQSVAFWCNPISGHATLYWYQQILGQGPKLLIQFQNNGVVDDSQLPKDRFSAERLKGVDSTLKIQPAKLEDSAVYLCASRLRPGEQFFGPGTRLTVL.

This chain uses TRBV6-6 with TRBJ2-7; D ambiguous. The V and J ends lost 4 bases and 2 bases respectively, with 15 bases between them. The CDR3 runs to 15 residues. CDR1 MNHNY and CDR2 SVGAGI come from the germline V gene (reference sequence). In DNA, the CDR3 is TGTGCCAGCAGTTCCCCCAGGACGGCGCCCTACGAGCAGTACTTC. Residues: CASSSPRTAPYEQYF.

The chain combines TRBV6-5 with TRBJ1-2; D possibly corresponds to TRBD1 (6 bases). This CDR3 contains 15 residues. Trimming stripped 5 bases from V and 4 bases from J, with 17 bases between. The germline gives CDR1 MNHEY, CDR2 SVGAGI. As DNA, the CDR3 is TGTGCCAGCAGTCCGCAAAGACAGGCTATCTATGGCTACACCTTC. This codes for CASSPQRQAIYGYTF.

The V gene is TRBV25-1, the J gene TRBJ2-3; D uncertain. V was pared by 10 bases and J by 1 base, with 18 bases between. Germline V CDR1 and CDR2: MGHDK, SYGVNS. This CDR3 is built from 15 residues. The CDR3 DNA reads TGTGCCACCTCGACCTGGTCACTGCGCACAGATACGCAGTATTTT. This gives the protein CATSTWSLRTDTQYF.

This clone was counted a few times. The CDR3 DNA sequence: TGTGCCAGCAGCCCCGCGAGGACGGGTTGGGGGGGCTACACCTTC. Its translation is CASSPARTGWGGYTF. The genes are TRBV7-8 and TRBJ1-2; D might be TRBD1 (5 bases). This CDR3 is built from 15 residues. Germline CDR1 reads SGHVS; CDR2 reads FQNEAQ. V was pared by 5 bases and J by 8 bases, with 21 bases between.

The chain is built from TRBV9 and TRBJ1-6; perhaps TRBD1 as D (6 bases). This CDR3 contains 14 residues. Germline V lookup: CDR1 SGDLS, CDR2 YYNGEE. V dropped 6 bases and J dropped 6 bases, with 13 bases sitting between them. CDR3 loop: CASTSAGVNSPLHF. CDR3 coding DNA: TGTGCCAGCACCTCTGCAGGGGTTAATTCACCCCTCCACTTT.

This clone was seen once. This sequence joins TRBV7-9 and TRBJ1-2, with D perhaps matching TRBD1 (6 bases). CDR1 is SEHNR, CDR2 FQNEAQ, per germline (reference sequence). V lost 5 bases and J 2 bases, leaving 15 bases between the germline ends. This CDR3 is 15 amino acids long. Here the CDR3 reads CASSHGGTQNYGYTF. DNA of the CDR3: TGTGCCAGCAGCCACGGAGGGACACAGAACTATGGCTACACCTTC.

The chain is built from TRBV6-6 and TRBJ1-5; tentatively, D is TRBD1 (5 bases). Looked up from germline, CDR1 is MNHNY and CDR2 is SVGAGI (reference sequence). V was clipped by 6 bases and J by 0 bases, with 12 bases between them. There are 15 residues in the CDR3. The CDR3: CASRDEGHSNQPQHF. CDR3 DNA: TGTGCCAGCAGGGACGAGGGGCATAGCAATCAGCCCCAGCATTTT.

This clone was counted only a few times. The chain has TRBV29-1 and TRBJ1-1, with 9 bases matching TRBD1. Per the germline V gene, CDR1 is SQVTM and CDR2 is ANQGSEA. The CDR3 extends over 14 amino acids. Unmatched junction bases numbered 6, after V lost 2 bases and J lost 5 bases. DNA for the CDR3: TGCAGCGTTGAAACGGGACAGGGTTGGACTGAAGCTTTCTTT. Translated: CSVETGQGWTEAFF. Full variable domain (rest looked up from reference TRBV29-1 and TRBJ1-1): SAVISQKPSRDICQRGTSLTIQCQVDSQVTMMFWYRQQPGQSLTLIATANQGSEATYESGFVIDKFPISRPNLTFSTLTVSNMSPEDSSIYLCSVETGQGWTEAFFGQGTRLTVV.

The J gene is TRBJ2-2, the V gene TRBV2, with TRBD2 matching 15 bases. Trimming at V came to 7 bases and at J to 7 bases, leaving 7 bases not matched to a gene. This CDR3 is 16 amino acids long. Germline V gives CDR1 SNHLY, CDR2 FYNNEI. CDR3 DNA sequence: TGTGCCAGCATTGGACTAGCGGGGGGGCGCGGCGGGGAGCTGTTTTTT. It is translated as CASIGLAGGRGGELFF.

The gene calls are TRBV7-7 and TRBJ2-7; 7 bases are a match to TRBD2. V lost 5 bases to trimming and J lost 3 bases; unmatched junction nucleotides: 4. The V gene's germline CDR1 is SSHAT and CDR2 FNYEAQ (reference sequence). The CDR3 has 13 amino acids. The CDR3 nucleotides are TGTGCCAGCAGCCGGGGGGTACGCTACGAGCAGTACTTC. The encoded protein is CASSRGVRYEQYF.

The rearrangement links TRBV6-4 to TRBJ2-3; 8 bases align to TRBD1. The germline gives CDR1 MRHNA, CDR2 SNTAGT. V trimming: 5 bases; J trimming: 5 bases; junction bases outside the gene matches: 15. This CDR3 is built from 17 residues. Here the CDR3 DNA reads TGTGCCAGCAGTCTCCATCCATTCGGACAGGGTGGAGATACGCAGTATTTT. Residues: CASSLHPFGQGGDTQYF.

This chain links TRBV18 with TRBJ1-5; D remains unclear. V was pared by 5 bases and J by 3 bases, with 8 bases between. There are 13 residues in the CDR3. Germline-derived CDR1 and CDR2 are KGHSH and LQKENI. CDR3 nucleotides: TGTGCCAGCTCAACCTCGATCAATCAGCCCCAGCATTTT. Translated: CASSTSINQPQHF. The entire variable domain, with the rest obtained from reference TRBV18 and TRBJ1-5, is as follows: NAGVMQNPRHLVRRRGQEARLRCSPMKGHSHVYWYRQLPEEGLKFMVYLQKENIIDESGMPKERFSAEFPKEGPSILRIQQVVRGDSAAYFCASSTSINQPQHFGDGTRLSIL.